The sequence of this T cell receptor (beta chain) was determined in a study of cytomegalovirus exposure and HLA in healthy donors (dated by TCRdb to 2015 to 2018). Some background on the complete study: According to a later analysis, the roughly 120 validation repertoires were produced on the same platform as the 700 or so repertoires of the first cohort. The study was designed to test whether signatures of past pathogen exposure could be identified by cataloging public T cell receptors. Besides the first cohort of around 670 subjects, a separate validation cohort made up of around 120 different subjects was used. The study combined high-throughput TCR immunosequencing, statistical association of individual TCRs with disease status, and machine learning to predict cytomegalovirus infection status. Findings and caveats that apply to the study as a whole: A later analysis lacked HLA typing for the validation cohort, so it scored co-occurrence in that cohort across all 120 or so repertoires. Subsequent analysis determined that TCRs grouped into clusters in the first cohort also showed a tendency toward co-occurrence across the 90 to 150 validation repertoires, and about 93% of cluster scores exceeded 0. The classifier was reported to diagnose cytomegalovirus status with high specificity and sensitivity in both the original and validation cohorts. In the study, approximately 160 TCR beta chains were listed as associated with cytomegalovirus. A few of the identified cytomegalovirus-associated TCR beta chains were confirmed in vitro to be specific for cytomegalovirus antigens. It was suggested by the authors that the approach could potentially be generalized to other disease states and immunological phenotypes. Across donors, most TCR sequences were observed very rarely, whereas some public TCRs were present in many individuals.

From the germline V gene (reference sequence), CDR1 is MNHNY and CDR2 is SVGAGI. The V and J ends are trimmed by 8 bases and 6 bases, leaving 11 bases between them. Its CDR3 holds 12 amino acids, cysteine through phenylalanine. This entry keeps only the CDR3 DNA: 36 bases, framed from base 1. Library preparation used the immunoSEQ multiplex PCR assay. Per the authors' processing: To diagnose cytomegalovirus status from the catalog of TCR beta chain sequences, a statistical classification framework was built. TCRdb limited this immuneACCESS table to in-frame rearrangements with V and J called. A share of clones is missing; checked studies link under half to unresolved V genes, and the rest is unexplained. V and J calls plus clone size are reproduced from that table; the DNA served to infer D and trimming. This sample lists about 200,000 clones; around 78% were detected once. The ten largest make up about 6% of the sample.

Separate from the approximately 670-subject first cohort, the validation cohort of roughly 130 subjects was the group to which the donors belonged. In regard to this clone: Its antigen is unknown. No qualities accompany the bases; no much larger clone lies one base away.

This receptor was identified in a woman between 18 and 30 years old in good health and CMV-seronegative. The sequencing input was PBMCs. The chain joins TRBV6-6 to TRBJ2-1; D gene: possibly TRBD1, on 6 matching bases. The CDR3 loop reads CASGARGNEQFF. The nucleotides are TGTGCCAGCGGAGCCAGGGGCAATGAGCAGTTCTTC.